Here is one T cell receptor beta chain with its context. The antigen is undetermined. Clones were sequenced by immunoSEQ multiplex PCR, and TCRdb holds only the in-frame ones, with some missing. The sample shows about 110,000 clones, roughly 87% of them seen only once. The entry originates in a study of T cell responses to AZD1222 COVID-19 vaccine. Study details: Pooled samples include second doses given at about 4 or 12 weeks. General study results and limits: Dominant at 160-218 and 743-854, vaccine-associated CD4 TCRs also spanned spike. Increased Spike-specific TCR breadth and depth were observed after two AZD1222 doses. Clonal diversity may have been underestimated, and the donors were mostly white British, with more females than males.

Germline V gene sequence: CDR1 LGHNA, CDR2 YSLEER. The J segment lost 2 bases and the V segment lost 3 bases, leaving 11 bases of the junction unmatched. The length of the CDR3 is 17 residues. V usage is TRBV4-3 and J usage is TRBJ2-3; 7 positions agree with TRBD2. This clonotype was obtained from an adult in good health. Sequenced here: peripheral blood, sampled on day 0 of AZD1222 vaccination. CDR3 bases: TGCGCCAGCAGCCAGGCCGTCGCTAGCGGTTTCACAGATACGCAGTATTTT. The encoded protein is CASSQAVASGFTDTQYF.